This T cell receptor (beta chain) is from a study of OX40 agonist ivuxolimab in advanced cancers. Study-level background: Those enrolled were less than 85% male, with a mean age of around 60 years and ages from 23 to 79.

Clones were sequenced by immunoSEQ multiplex PCR, and TCRdb holds only the in-frame ones, with some missing. The sample shows approximately 40,000 clones, around 82% of them seen only once. The CDR3 runs 16 residues. Trimming stripped 3 bases from V and 8 bases from J, with 20 bases between. CDR1 is WSHSY, CDR2 SAAADI, per germline. The chain combines TRBV10-2 with TRBJ2-1, with D possibly called TRBD1 or TRBD2 (7 bases each). This clonotype was sampled from an adult with an advanced solid tumor such as melanoma, head and neck, liver or kidney cancer. This specimen consisted of CD4+ or CD8+ T cells sorted from blood, obtained in a trial of the OX40 agonist ivuxolimab. CDR3 sequence: CASSDSRQGGIHEQFF. CDR3 bases: TGCGCCAGCAGTGATTCGAGACAGGGAGGGATACATGAGCAGTTCTTC.